The rows below give T cell receptor beta chains drawn from one sample of a study of cytomegalovirus exposure and HLA in healthy donors. The protocol was immunoSEQ multiplex PCR, while the TCRdb copy is restricted to in-frame clones and leaves out a portion. The data show roughly 76,000 clones, with 70% to 85% seen just once and roughly 2.5% held by the top ten. Sequences were obtained from PBMCs. The origin of the receptors is a man aged 25 to 40 in good health and CMV-seronegative. Both conserved end residues are part of each CDR3. The order of the fields is V gene, D gene, J gene, clone size, CDR3 DNA, CDR3 protein. A D gene is named only where the DNA matches it firmly. Rows give clone size only sometimes, using once, few, many, or a class for an expanded clone.

V: TRBV6-1
D: -
J: TRBJ1-1
size: few
DNA: TGTGCCAGCAGTGAAATGCCGGGAAGCACTGAAGCTTTCTTT
CDR3: CASSEMPGSTEAFF

V: TRBV2
D: -
J: TRBJ1-2
size: -
DNA: TGTGTGACACAGGGAAACTATGGCTACACCTTC
CDR3: CVTQGNYGYTF

V: TRBV4-1
D: TRBD2
J: TRBJ2-2
size: -
DNA: TGCGCCAGCAGCCTAGGTAGGGCTAGCGGGGCTTTGAACACCGGGGAGCTGTTTTTT
CDR3: CASSLGRASGALNTGELFF

V: TRBV29-1
D: -
J: TRBJ2-7
size: -
DNA: TGCAGCGTGTCCCCTCCCTACGAGCAGTACTTC
CDR3: CSVSPPYEQYF

V: TRBV25-1
D: -
J: TRBJ2-7
size: -
DNA: TGTGCCAGCAGCCGCCCGTCGGGTTACGAGCAGTACTTC
CDR3: CASSRPSGYEQYF

V: TRBV27
D: TRBD1
J: TRBJ1-2
size: -
DNA: TGTGCCAGCAGTTTCGGACAGGGGTTGGGCTACACCTTC
CDR3: CASSFGQGLGYTF

V: TRBV4-1
D: -
J: TRBJ2-1
size: -
DNA: TGCGCCAGCAGCCATCGGTATGAGCAGTTCTTC
CDR3: CASSHRYEQFF

V: TRBV7-9
D: -
J: TRBJ2-7
size: -
DNA: TGTGCCAGCACCCCCGCAGGGGGGAGGAACTACGAGCAGTACTTC
CDR3: CASTPAGGRNYEQYF

V: TRBV2
D: TRBD1
J: TRBJ1-5
size: -
DNA: TGTGCCAGCAGTTCGGACAGGGGGGATCAGCCCCAGCATTTT
CDR3: CASSSDRGDQPQHF

V: TRBV6-5
D: TRBD1
J: TRBJ2-7
size: -
DNA: TGTGCCAGCAGACCAGACAGGGGGTCCTACGAGCAGTACTTC
CDR3: CASRPDRGSYEQYF

V: TRBV4-1
D: TRBD1
J: TRBJ2-1
size: -
DNA: TGCGCCAGCAGCCAAGATGGACAGGGGTACAATGAGCAGTTCTTC
CDR3: CASSQDGQGYNEQFF

V: TRBV4-3
D: -
J: TRBJ1-2
size: few
DNA: TGCGCCAGCAGCCAAGACACACATCACACCTTC
CDR3: CASSQDTHHTF

V: TRBV28
D: -
J: TRBJ1-5
size: few
DNA: TGTGCCAGCAGTTTATCCCAGGTGCAGCCCCAGCATTTT
CDR3: CASSLSQVQPQHF

V: TRBV27
D: -
J: TRBJ1-5
size: -
DNA: TGTGCCAGCAGTTTAAAGGGAGCGCGGCAGCCCCAGCATTTT
CDR3: CASSLKGARQPQHF

V: TRBV4-1
D: TRBD1
J: TRBJ2-1
size: few
DNA: TGCGCCAGCAGCCAAAGTAGGGACAGCTACAATGAGCAGTTCTTC
CDR3: CASSQSRDSYNEQFF

V: TRBV7-2
D: -
J: TRBJ2-1
size: -
DNA: TGTGCCAGCAGCCCCGGGAATCTGTTTGGTGAGCAGTTCTTC
CDR3: CASSPGNLFGEQFF

V: TRBV30
D: TRBD1
J: TRBJ2-1
size: -
DNA: TGTGCCTGGAACAGACAGGGGGGGAATGAGCAGTTCTTC
CDR3: CAWNRQGGNEQFF

V: TRBV5-4
D: TRBD1
J: TRBJ1-4
size: -
DNA: TGTGCCAGCAGCTGGGGACAGGCGATTAATGAAAAACTGTTTTTT
CDR3: CASSWGQAINEKLFF

V: TRBV30
D: TRBD1
J: TRBJ1-1
size: -
DNA: TGTGCCTGGAGTCGGGGACAGGCTAATTCTGAAGCTTTCTTT
CDR3: CAWSRGQANSEAFF

V: TRBV19
D: -
J: TRBJ1-3
size: -
DNA: TGTGCCAGTAGTATCCGCTACTCACTCTCTGGAAACACCATATATTTT
CDR3: CASSIRYSLSGNTIYF

V: TRBV27
D: TRBD1
J: TRBJ1-2
size: -
DNA: TGTGCCAGCAGACCGGGACAGGGGGCCTACTATGGCTACACCTTC
CDR3: CASRPGQGAYYGYTF

V: TRBV27
D: TRBD1
J: TRBJ1-1
size: -
DNA: TGTGCCAGCAGTTCCTGGGACAGGGTGGAAACTGAAGCTTTCTTT
CDR3: CASSSWDRVETEAFF

V: TRBV11-3
D: -
J: TRBJ1-6
size: -
DNA: TGTGCCAGCAGCTTAGATATGTATTCACCCCTCCACTTT
CDR3: CASSLDMYSPLHF

V: TRBV19
D: TRBD2
J: TRBJ2-1
size: -
DNA: TGTGCCACCTCGCGGACTAGCGCCACCAATGAGCAGTTCTTC
CDR3: CATSRTSATNEQFF

V: TRBV4-3
D: -
J: TRBJ1-6
size: -
DNA: TGCGCCAGCAGCCAATCGAAGGGGGTTAATTCACCCCTCCACTTT
CDR3: CASSQSKGVNSPLHF

V: TRBV7-3
D: TRBD2
J: TRBJ2-3
size: few
DNA: TGTGCCAGCAGCATGCCGACTAGCGGGGGACCAAAAACGCAGTATTTT
CDR3: CASSMPTSGGPKTQYF

V: TRBV18
D: -
J: TRBJ1-2
size: -
DNA: TGTGCCAGCTCAGGCGGCAACAGCTACACCTTC
CDR3: CASSGGNSYTF

V: TRBV7-2
D: TRBD2
J: TRBJ2-7
size: -
DNA: TGTGCCAGCAGCCGAGAACTAGCGGGGCGCTACGAGCAGTACTTC
CDR3: CASSRELAGRYEQYF

V: TRBV9
D: TRBD2
J: TRBJ2-3
size: once
DNA: TGTGCCAGCAGCTACTCCGGGACTAGCACGACCGGTACGCAGTATTTT
CDR3: CASSYSGTSTTGTQYF

V: TRBV27
D: -
J: TRBJ2-3
size: -
DNA: TGTGCCAGCAGTTCCCTCCTCTCTACGCAGTATTTT
CDR3: CASSSLLSTQYF

V: TRBV4-1
D: TRBD1
J: TRBJ1-1
size: -
DNA: TGCGCCAGCAGCCCGCCTCCCGGGACAGGGGCACTGAACACTGAAGCTTTCTTT
CDR3: CASSPPPGTGALNTEAFF

V: TRBV25-1
D: TRBD1
J: TRBJ1-2
size: -
DNA: TGTGCCAGCAGTGAATTGGGGGCCCAGACAGGGGGAGGCTATGGCTACACCTTC
CDR3: CASSELGAQTGGGYGYTF